This TCR beta chain is from a study of CD8+CD57+ T cells in acquired aplastic anemia. Study results and limitations: Overlapping CD8+ CDR3 repertoires of patients and controls contained under 35 shared sequences.

Concerning this clonotype itself: What it binds is unknown. One end of the junction is discordant with germline, which a read error may explain.

This CDR3 is 15 amino acids long. The germline V gene has CDR1 LNHDA and CDR2 SQIVND (reference sequence). CD8+CD57+ cell expansion had been shown by flow cytometry in patients chosen for sequencing. The patients, all of them, had severe acquired aplastic anemia. According to the study, genomic DNA was the template for TCR beta VDJ and CDR3 profiling. TCRdb itself ran the reads through MiXCR, one entry per CDR3 protein. Here the sample spans fewer than 300,000 distinct CDR3 sequences, approximately 82% being singletons. The source material was sorted CD4+, CD8+, or CD8+CD57+ T cells (not recorded which) from PBMCs. The origin of this receptor is a human donor with aplastic anemia. The chain combines TRBV19 with TRBJ1-2, with D unclear. The CDR3, as DNA: TGTGCCAGCAGTATAACTAGCGGCGCCGACTATGGGCACACCTTC. Amino acids: CASSITSGADYGHTF.